A selection of T cell receptor beta chains follows, all from one sample in a study of cytomegalovirus exposure and HLA in healthy donors. Some clones are missing from TCRdb's copy, which holds only in-frame ones; the method was immunoSEQ multiplex PCR. The sample yields about 190,000 clones, just under 75% seen once. Material for sequencing was PBMCs. Receptor source: a woman aged 25 to 39 in good health and CMV-seropositive. Each CDR3 is given with its conserved first and last residue. A D gene is named only where the DNA matches it firmly. Not all rows give a size; the values are once, few, many and, for expanded clones, a class.

CDR3aa,CDR3nt,v_gene,j_gene,abundance,d_gene
CASSDLAGAGEQYF,TGTGCCAGCAGTGACTTAGCGGGAGCCGGTGAGCAGTACTTC,TRBV6-1,TRBJ2-7,few,TRBD2
CASTSGTSYEQYF,TGTGCCAGCACTAGCGGGACTAGCTACGAGCAGTACTTC,TRBV28,TRBJ2-7,once,TRBD2
CASSQDFLAGSYEQYF,TGCGCCAGCAGCCAAGATTTCCTAGCGGGATCGTACGAGCAGTACTTC,TRBV4-1,TRBJ2-7,.,TRBD2
CSSSLQRGFADTQYF,TGTTCCAGCAGCTTACAGCGGGGATTCGCAGATACGCAGTATTTT,TRBV7-9,TRBJ2-3,.,TRBD2
CASSPNTRGTDTQYF,TGTGCCAGCAGTCCGAATACTAGGGGCACAGATACGCAGTATTTT,TRBV27,TRBJ2-3,.,.
CASSDPRFGAPSGNTIYF,TGTGCCAGCAGTGATCCGCGGTTCGGAGCACCCTCTGGAAACACCATATATTTT,TRBV2,TRBJ1-3,.,.
CASSYGTSGSSYEQYF,TGTGCCAGTAGCTATGGGACTAGCGGGAGCTCCTACGAGCAGTACTTC,TRBV19,TRBJ2-7,.,TRBD2
CASSPMTSGTGTQYF,TGTGCCAGCAGCCCGATGACTAGCGGCACTGGTACGCAGTATTTT,TRBV7-2,TRBJ2-3,.,TRBD2
CASSVATSSGVAAF,TGTGCCAGCAGCGTAGCTACGAGCTCCGGTGTTGCGGCCTTC,TRBV9,TRBJ1-2,.,.
CAISVRGRRTGQDTEAFF,TGTGCCATCAGTGTGAGGGGGCGCCGAACAGGCCAAGACACTGAAGCTTTCTTT,TRBV10-3,TRBJ1-1,few,TRBD1
CASSSRQGGLIGSYNEQFF,TGTGCCAGCAGCTCAAGACAGGGGGGATTGATAGGGTCCTACAATGAGCAGTTCTTC,TRBV5-4,TRBJ2-1,.,TRBD1
CSVPKTGRGYTF,TGCAGCGTGCCAAAGACAGGGCGCGGCTACACCTTC,TRBV29-1,TRBJ1-2,.,TRBD1
CASSLGLAATYNEQFF,TGCGCCAGCAGCTTGGGACTAGCGGCGACATACAATGAGCAGTTCTTC,TRBV5-1,TRBJ2-1,few,TRBD2
CASSGRAGGNTGELFF,TGTGCCAGCAGCGGTCGGGCAGGGGGTAACACCGGGGAGCTGTTTTTT,TRBV2,TRBJ2-2,.,TRBD1
CASSFQAYNEQFF,TGTGCCAGCAGCTTTCAGGCTTACAATGAGCAGTTCTTC,TRBV7-6,TRBJ2-1,.,.
CASSVLGPNTEAFF,TGTGCCAGCAGTGTTCTGGGGCCAAACACTGAAGCTTTCTTT,TRBV2,TRBJ1-1,.,.
CASSPVFQETQYF,TGTGCCAGCAGTCCAGTATTCCAAGAGACCCAGTACTTC,TRBV5-6,TRBJ2-5,.,.
CASSPQGSPLHF,TGTGCCAGCAGTCCGCAGGGCTCACCCCTCCACTTT,TRBV7-6,TRBJ1-6,.,.
CASSLYRDRGEQYF,TGTGCCAGTAGTCTTTACCGGGACAGGGGTGAGCAGTACTTC,TRBV19,TRBJ2-7,.,TRBD1
CASSLNPASEQYF,TGTGCCAGCAGCTTGAACCCCGCCAGCGAGCAGTACTTC,TRBV7-9,TRBJ2-7,.,.
CASSQDPGTSNEQYF,TGTGCCAGCAGCCAAGATCCAGGTACTAGCAACGAGCAGTACTTC,TRBV4-2,TRBJ2-7,few,.
CASSHRQGPSLEQYF,TGTGCCAGCAGCCACCGACAGGGGCCCTCTTTGGAGCAGTACTTC,TRBV7-6,TRBJ2-7,.,TRBD1
CASSPGDYNTGELFF,TGTGCCAGCAGCCCCGGTGACTACAACACCGGGGAGCTGTTTTTT,TRBV11-3,TRBJ2-2,.,.
CASSESPQGGEKLFF,TGCGCCAGCAGTGAGTCCCCACAGGGGGGCGAAAAACTGTTTTTT,TRBV10-2,TRBJ1-4,.,TRBD1
CASRGGGNTEAFF,TGTGCCAGCAGAGGAGGAGGGAACACTGAAGCTTTCTTT,TRBV6-1,TRBJ1-1,.,.
CASSPETSGRSHNEQFF,TGCGCCAGCAGCCCAGAGACTAGCGGGAGATCCCACAATGAGCAGTTCTTC,TRBV4-1,TRBJ2-1,.,TRBD2
CASSPGQGGSNQPQHF,TGTGCCAGCAGCCCAGGACAGGGAGGAAGCAATCAGCCCCAGCATTTT,TRBV7-9,TRBJ1-5,.,TRBD1
CASSYGAASGNTIYF,TGTGCCAGCAGTTACGGGGCAGCCTCTGGAAACACCATATATTTT,TRBV6-5,TRBJ1-3,few,.
CASSISDYSGNTIYF,TGTGCCAGTAGTATCTCGGACTACTCTGGAAACACCATATATTTT,TRBV19,TRBJ1-3,.,.
CAARQGSTEAFF,TGTGCCGCACGACAGGGATCGACTGAAGCTTTCTTT,TRBV6-6,TRBJ1-1,few,TRBD1
CASSSVDPDRAAHYGYTF,TGTGCCAGCAGCTCCGTTGACCCCGACAGGGCAGCACACTATGGCTACACCTTC,TRBV5-6,TRBJ1-2,.,TRBD1
CSVEDRGQGGLQETQYF,TGCAGCGTTGAAGATAGGGGCCAGGGAGGCCTCCAAGAGACCCAGTACTTC,TRBV29-1,TRBJ2-5,.,.
CASSLIRAGPGEQYF,TGTGCCAGCAGTTTAATCCGGGCGGGTCCGGGGGAGCAGTACTTC,TRBV28,TRBJ2-7,few,.